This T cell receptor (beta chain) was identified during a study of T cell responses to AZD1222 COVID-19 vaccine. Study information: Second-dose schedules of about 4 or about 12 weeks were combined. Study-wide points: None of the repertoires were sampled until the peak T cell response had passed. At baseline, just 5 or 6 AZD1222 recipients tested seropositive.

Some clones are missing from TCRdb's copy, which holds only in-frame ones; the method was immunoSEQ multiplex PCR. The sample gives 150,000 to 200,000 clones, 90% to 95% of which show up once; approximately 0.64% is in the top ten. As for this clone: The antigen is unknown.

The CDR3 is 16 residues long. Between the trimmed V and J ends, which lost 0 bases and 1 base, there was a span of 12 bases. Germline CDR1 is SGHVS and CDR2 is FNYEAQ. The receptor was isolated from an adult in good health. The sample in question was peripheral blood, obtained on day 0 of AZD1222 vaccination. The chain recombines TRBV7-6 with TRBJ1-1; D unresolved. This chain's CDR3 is CASSLAEWQANTEAFF. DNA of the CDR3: TGTGCCAGCAGCTTAGCGGAGTGGCAGGCGAACACTGAAGCTTTCTTT.